This paragraph covers one TCR beta chain sequence. This record belongs to a study of blood T cell repertoires in COVID-19. Study at large: T cells, B-cell-depleted T cells, or PBMCs provided the cDNA or gDNA that served as material.

The CDR3 spans 11 residues. With 5 bases removed from V and 6 bases from J, the gap between germline ends came to 8 bases. The germline CDR1 and CDR2 sequences are MNHEY and SVGAGI. As processed by the authors: Reference gene primers were amplified, and this amplification served to estimate nucleated cell counts. Here immunoSEQ multiplex PCR was the method, and the copy in TCRdb shows in-frame clones only, minus some. The V and J calls and clone size come from that table; D and trimming were worked out from the DNA. The sample includes about 51,000 clones, around four fifths of them seen just once. The specimen sequenced was peripheral blood. V gene TRBV6-5 combines with J gene TRBJ2-7; tentative D call: TRBD1 (5 bases). This sequence was found in a human donor with acute or convalescent COVID-19. The donor label of this sample is uncertain. The CDR3 reads CASSPGPEQYF. CDR3 sequence (DNA): TGTGCCAGCAGTCCAGGGCCCGAGCAGTACTTC.